Here is one T cell receptor (beta chain) with its context. What it binds is not known. Germline V gene data show CDR1 as LNHNV and CDR2 as YYDKDF (reference sequence). V gave up 0 bases and J gave up 5 bases, with 14 bases separating them. This CDR3 contains 15 residues. This record comes from a study of cytomegalovirus exposure and HLA in healthy donors. Study results and caveats: Across donors, sequencing depth was assumed by presence/absence analyses to be roughly uniform. CMV serostatus alone was available as immune exposure information. Upon later analysis, HLA-associated TCR beta chains proved more clonally expanded than other, equally common chains. Most TCRs appeared rarely, but some public TCRs recurred in many donors.

PCR was performed using 60 Vbeta and 13 Jbeta primers. Assay used: immunoSEQ multiplex PCR; TCRdb lists only in-frame clones, some missing. The table includes 100,000 to 150,000 clones, 78% detected once. The TCR sequence derives from a female donor in good health and CMV-seronegative. Sequencing was done on a sample of PBMCs. The chain combines TRBV15 with TRBJ2-7; D may be TRBD2 (5 bases). CDR3 sequence: CATSRDRRGLDEQYF. The DNA of the CDR3 is TGTGCCACCAGCAGAGATCGACGGGGATTAGACGAGCAGTACTTC. Based on the CDR3 plus reference TRBV15 and TRBJ2-7, the full variable domain is DAMVIQNPRYQVTQFGKPVTLSCSQTLNHNVMYWYQQKSSQAPKLLFHYYDKDFNNEADTPDNFQSRRPNTSFCFLDIRSPGLGDTAMYLCATSRDRRGLDEQYFGPGTRLTVT.